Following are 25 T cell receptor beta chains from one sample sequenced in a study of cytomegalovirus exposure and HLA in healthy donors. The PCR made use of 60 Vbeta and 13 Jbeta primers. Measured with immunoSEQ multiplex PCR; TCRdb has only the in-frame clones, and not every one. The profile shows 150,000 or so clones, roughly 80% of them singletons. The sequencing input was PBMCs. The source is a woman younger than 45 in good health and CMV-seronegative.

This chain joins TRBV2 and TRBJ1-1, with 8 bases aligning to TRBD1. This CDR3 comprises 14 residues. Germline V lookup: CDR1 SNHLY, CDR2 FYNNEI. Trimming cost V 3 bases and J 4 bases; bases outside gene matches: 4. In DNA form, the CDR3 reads TGTGCCAGCAGTGACAGGGGGCTCGGCACTGAAGCTTTCTTT. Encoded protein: CASSDRGLGTEAFF.

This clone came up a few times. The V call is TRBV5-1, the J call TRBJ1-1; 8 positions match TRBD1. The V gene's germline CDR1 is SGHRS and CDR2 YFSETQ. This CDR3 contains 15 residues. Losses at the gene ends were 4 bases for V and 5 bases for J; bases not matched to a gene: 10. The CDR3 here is CASSHPDREVTEAFF. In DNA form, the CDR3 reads TGCGCCAGCAGCCACCCGGACAGGGAGGTAACTGAAGCTTTCTTT.

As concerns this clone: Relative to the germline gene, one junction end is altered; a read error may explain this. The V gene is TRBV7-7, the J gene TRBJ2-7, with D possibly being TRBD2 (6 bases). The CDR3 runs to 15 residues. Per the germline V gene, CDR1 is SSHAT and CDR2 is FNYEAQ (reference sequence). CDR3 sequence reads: CASSSSGTVSYEQYF. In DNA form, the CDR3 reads TGTGCTAGCAGCTCCTCCGGGACTGTCTCCTACGAGCAGTACTTC.

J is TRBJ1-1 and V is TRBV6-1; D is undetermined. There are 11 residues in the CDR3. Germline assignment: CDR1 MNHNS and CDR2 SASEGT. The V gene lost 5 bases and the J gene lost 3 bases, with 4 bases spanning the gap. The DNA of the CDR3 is TGTGCCAGCAGTCGTTACACTGAAGCTTTCTTT. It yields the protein CASSRYTEAFF.

Here the CDR3 DNA reads TGTGCCAGCAGCTTGACTAGCGGGGCATCAGATACGCAGTATTTT. Encoded protein: CASSLTSGASDTQYF. J is TRBJ2-3 and V is TRBV5-6; 10 bases map to TRBD2. The CDR3 sequence is 15 residues long. V shed 1 base and J 4 bases; nucleotides not matched to a gene: 3. CDR1 is SGHDT and CDR2 is YYEEEE in the germline V gene.

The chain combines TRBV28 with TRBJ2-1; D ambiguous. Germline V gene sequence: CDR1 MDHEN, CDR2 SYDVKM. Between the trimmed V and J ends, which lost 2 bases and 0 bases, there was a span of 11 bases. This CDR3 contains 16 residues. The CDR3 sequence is CASSLIARGSYNEQFF. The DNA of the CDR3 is TGTGCCAGCAGTTTAATAGCCCGTGGCTCCTACAATGAGCAGTTCTTC.

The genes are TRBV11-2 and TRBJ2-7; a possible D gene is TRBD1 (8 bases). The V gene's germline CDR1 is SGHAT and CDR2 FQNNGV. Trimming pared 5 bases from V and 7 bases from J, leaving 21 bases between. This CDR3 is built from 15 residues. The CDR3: CASSRQTGAGGEQYF. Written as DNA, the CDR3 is TGTGCCAGCAGCCGACAGACAGGGGCCGGGGGGGAGCAGTACTTC.

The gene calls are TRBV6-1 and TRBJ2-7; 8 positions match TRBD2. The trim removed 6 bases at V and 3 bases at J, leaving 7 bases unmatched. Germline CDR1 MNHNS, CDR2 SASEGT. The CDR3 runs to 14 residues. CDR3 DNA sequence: TGTGCCAGCAGCCGGGGGGGTACTGGCTACGAGCAGTACTTC. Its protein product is CASSRGGTGYEQYF.

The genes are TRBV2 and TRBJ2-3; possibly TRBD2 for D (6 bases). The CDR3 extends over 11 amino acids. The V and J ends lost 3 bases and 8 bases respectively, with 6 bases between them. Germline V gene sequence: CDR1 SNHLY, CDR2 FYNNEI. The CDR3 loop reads CASSDGGTQYF. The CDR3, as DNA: TGTGCCAGCAGTGACGGGGGTACGCAGTATTTT.

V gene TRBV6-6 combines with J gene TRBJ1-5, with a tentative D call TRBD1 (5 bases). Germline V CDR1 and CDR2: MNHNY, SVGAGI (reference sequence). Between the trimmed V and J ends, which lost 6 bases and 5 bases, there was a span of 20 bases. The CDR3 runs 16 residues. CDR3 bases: TGTGCCAGCAGCCAGGGACCGGGAGTTTCTGATCAGCCCCAGCATTTT. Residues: CASSQGPGVSDQPQHF.

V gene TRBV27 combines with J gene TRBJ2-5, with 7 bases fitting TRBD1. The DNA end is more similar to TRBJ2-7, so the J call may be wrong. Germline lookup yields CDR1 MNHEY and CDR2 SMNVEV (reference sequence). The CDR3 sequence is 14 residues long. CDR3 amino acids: CASRKRDREYEQYF. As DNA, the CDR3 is TGTGCCAGCAGGAAACGTGACAGGGAGTACGAGCAGTACTTC.

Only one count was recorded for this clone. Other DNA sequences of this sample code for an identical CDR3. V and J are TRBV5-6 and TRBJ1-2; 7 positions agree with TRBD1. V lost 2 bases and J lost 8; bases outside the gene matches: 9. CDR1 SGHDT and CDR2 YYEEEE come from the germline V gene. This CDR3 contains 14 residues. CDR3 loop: CASSLTDRVGGYTF. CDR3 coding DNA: TGTGCCAGCAGCTTAACCGACAGGGTGGGAGGCTACACCTTC.

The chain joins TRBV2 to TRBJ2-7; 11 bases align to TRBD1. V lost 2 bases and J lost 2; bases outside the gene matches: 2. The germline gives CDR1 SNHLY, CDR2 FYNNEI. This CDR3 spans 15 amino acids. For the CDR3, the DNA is TGTGCCAGCAGTGAATGGGGACAGGGGGCCTACGAGCAGTACTTC. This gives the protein CASSEWGQGAYEQYF.

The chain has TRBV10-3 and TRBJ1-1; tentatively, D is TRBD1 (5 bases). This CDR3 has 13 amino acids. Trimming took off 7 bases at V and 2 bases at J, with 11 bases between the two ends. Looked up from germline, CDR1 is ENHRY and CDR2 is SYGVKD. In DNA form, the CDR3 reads TGTGCCATCACTGGACACACTAACACTGAAGCTTTCTTT. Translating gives CAITGHTNTEAFF.

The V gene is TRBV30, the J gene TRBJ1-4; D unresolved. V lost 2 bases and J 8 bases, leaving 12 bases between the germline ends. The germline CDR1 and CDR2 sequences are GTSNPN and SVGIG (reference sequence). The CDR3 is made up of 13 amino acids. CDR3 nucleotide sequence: TGTGCCTGGAGTAATTCTGGGAGGGAAAAACTGTTTTTT. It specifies CAWSNSGREKLFF.

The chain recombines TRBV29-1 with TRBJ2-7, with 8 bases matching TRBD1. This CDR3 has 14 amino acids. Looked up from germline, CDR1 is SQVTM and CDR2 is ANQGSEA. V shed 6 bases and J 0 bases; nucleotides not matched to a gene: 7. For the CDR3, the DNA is TGCAGCGTCAGGACAGGGACGAGCTCCTACGAGCAGTACTTC. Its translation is CSVRTGTSSYEQYF.

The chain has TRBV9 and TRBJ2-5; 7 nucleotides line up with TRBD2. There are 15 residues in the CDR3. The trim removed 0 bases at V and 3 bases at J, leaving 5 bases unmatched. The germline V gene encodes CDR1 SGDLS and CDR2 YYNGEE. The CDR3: CASSVASGAKETQYF. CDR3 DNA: TGTGCCAGCAGCGTAGCCAGCGGGGCAAAAGAGACCCAGTACTTC.

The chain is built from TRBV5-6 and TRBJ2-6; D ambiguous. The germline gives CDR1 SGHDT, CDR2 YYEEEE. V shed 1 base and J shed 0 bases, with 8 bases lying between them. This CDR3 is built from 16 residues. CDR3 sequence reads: CASSLNIDSGANVLTF. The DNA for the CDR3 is TGTGCCAGCAGCTTGAACATCGACTCTGGGGCCAACGTCCTGACTTTC.

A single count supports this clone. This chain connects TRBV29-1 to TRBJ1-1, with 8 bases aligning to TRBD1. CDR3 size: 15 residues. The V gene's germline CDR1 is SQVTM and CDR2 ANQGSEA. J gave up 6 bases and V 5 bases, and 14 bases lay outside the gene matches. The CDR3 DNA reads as TGCAGCGTTAAACTTTCCGGACAGGGTAAGCCTGAAGCTTTCTTT. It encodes CSVKLSGQGKPEAFF.

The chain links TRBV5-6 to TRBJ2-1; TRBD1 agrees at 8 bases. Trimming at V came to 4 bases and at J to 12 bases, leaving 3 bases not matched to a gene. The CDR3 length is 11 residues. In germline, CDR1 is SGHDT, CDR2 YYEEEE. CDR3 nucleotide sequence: TGTGCCAGCAGCCGGGGGACAGGGCAGTTCTTC. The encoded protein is CASSRGTGQFF.

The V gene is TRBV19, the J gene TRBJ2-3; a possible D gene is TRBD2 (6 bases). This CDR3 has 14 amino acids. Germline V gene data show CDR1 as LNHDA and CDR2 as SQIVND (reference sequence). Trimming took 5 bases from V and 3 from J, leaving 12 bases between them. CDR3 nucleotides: TGTGCCAGTAGTCCCCGACTAGTAACAGATACGCAGTATTTT. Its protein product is CASSPRLVTDTQYF.

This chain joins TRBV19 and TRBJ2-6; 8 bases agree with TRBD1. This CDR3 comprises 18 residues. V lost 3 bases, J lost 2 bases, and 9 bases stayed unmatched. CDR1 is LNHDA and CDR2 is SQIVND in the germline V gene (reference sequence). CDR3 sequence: CASSMAGQVVAGANVLTF. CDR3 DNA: TGTGCCAGTAGTATGGCGGGACAGGTTGTAGCTGGGGCCAACGTCCTGACTTTC.

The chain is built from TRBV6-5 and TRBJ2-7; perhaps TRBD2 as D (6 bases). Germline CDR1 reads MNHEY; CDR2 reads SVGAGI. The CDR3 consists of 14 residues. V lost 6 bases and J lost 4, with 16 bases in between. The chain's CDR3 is CASSSPGLKYEQYF. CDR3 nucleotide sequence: TGTGCCAGCAGCTCCCCGGGACTCAAATACGAGCAGTACTTC.

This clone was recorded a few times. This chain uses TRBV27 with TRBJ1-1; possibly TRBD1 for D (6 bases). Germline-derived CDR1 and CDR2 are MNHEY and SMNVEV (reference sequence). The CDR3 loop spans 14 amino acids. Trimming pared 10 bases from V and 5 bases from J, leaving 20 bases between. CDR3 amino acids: CATSLQGWGTEAFF. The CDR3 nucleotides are TGTGCCACCTCTCTACAGGGTTGGGGGACTGAAGCTTTCTTT.

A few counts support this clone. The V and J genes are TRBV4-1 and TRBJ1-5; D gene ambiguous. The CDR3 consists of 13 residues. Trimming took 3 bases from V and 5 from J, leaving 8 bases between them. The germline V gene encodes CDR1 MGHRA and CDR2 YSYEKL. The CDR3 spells CASSHTLHQPQHF. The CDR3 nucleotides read TGCGCCAGCAGCCATACATTACATCAGCCCCAGCATTTT.